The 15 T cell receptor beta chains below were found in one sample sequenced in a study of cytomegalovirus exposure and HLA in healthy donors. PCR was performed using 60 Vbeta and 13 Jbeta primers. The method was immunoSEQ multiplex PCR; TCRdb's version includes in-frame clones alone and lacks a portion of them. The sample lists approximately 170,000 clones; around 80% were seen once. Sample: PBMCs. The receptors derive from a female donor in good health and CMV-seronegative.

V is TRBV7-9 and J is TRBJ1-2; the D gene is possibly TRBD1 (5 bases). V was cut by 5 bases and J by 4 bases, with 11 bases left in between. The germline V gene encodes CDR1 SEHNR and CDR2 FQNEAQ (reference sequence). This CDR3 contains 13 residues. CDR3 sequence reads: CASSPDSFYGYTF. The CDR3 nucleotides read TGTGCCAGCAGCCCCGACAGTTTCTATGGCTACACCTTC. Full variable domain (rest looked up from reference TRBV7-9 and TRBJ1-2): DTGVSQNPRHKITKRGQNVTFRCDPISEHNRLYWYRQTLGQGPEFLTYFQNEAQLEKSRLLSDRFSAERPKGSFSTLEIQRTEQGDSAMYLCASSPDSFYGYTFGSGTRLTVV.

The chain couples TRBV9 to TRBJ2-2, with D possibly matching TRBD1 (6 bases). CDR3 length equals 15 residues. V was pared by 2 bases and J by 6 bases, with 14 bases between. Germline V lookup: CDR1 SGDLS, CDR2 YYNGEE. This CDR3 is CASSVGTINAGELFF. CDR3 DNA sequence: TGTGCCAGCAGCGTGGGGACAATTAACGCCGGGGAGCTGTTTTTT.

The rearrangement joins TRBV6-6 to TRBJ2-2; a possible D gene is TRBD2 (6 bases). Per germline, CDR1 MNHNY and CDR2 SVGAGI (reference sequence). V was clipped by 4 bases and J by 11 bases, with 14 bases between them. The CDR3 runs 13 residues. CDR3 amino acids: CASSWSSGPELFF. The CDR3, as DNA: TGTGCCAGCAGTTGGAGTAGCGGACCTGAGCTGTTTTTT.

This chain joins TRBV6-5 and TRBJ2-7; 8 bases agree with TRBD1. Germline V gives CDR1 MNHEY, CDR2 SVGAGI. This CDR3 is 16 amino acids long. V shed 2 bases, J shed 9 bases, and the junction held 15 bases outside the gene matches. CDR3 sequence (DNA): TGTGCCAGCAGTTACGCGCAATACGGACAGGGAGGTCGGCAGTACTTC. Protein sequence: CASSYAQYGQGGRQYF.

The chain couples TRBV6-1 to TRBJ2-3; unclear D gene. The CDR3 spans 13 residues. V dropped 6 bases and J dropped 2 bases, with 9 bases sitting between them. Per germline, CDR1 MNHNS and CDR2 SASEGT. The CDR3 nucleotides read TGTGCCAGCAGCCGGAGCGTCACAGATACGCAGTATTTT. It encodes CASSRSVTDTQYF.

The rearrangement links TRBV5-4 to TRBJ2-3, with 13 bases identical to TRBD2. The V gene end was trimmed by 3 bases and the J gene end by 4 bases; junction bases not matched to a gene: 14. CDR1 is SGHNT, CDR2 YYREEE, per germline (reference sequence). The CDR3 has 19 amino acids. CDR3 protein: CASSYIRLAGGKVSDTQYF. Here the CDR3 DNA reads TGTGCCAGCAGCTATATTAGACTAGCGGGGGGCAAGGTGTCAGATACGCAGTATTTT. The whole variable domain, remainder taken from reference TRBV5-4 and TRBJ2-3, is ETGVTQSPTHLIKTRGQQVTLRCSSQSGHNTVSWYQQALGQGPQFIFQYYREEENGRGNFPPRFSGLQFPNYSSELNVNALELDDSALYLCASSYIRLAGGKVSDTQYFGPGTRLTVL.

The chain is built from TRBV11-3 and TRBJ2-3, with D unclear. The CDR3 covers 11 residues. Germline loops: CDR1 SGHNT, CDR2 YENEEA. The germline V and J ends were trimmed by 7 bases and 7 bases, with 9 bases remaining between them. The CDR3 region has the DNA TGTGCCAGCACGAACGGTAATACGCAGTATTTT. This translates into CASTNGNTQYF.

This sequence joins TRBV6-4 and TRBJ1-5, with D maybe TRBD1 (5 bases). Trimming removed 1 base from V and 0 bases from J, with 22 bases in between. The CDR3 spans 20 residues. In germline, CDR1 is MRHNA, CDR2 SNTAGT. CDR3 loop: CASSDLLGDWGGYSNQPQHF. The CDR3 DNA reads TGTGCCAGCAGTGACTTGTTAGGGGACTGGGGGGGGTATAGCAATCAGCCCCAGCATTTT.

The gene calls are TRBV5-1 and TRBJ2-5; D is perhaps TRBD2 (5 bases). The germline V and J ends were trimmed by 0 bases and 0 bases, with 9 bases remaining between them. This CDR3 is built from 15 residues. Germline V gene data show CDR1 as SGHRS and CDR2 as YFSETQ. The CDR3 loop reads CASSLAGRDQETQYF. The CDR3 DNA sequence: TGCGCCAGCAGCTTGGCGGGAAGGGACCAAGAGACCCAGTACTTC.

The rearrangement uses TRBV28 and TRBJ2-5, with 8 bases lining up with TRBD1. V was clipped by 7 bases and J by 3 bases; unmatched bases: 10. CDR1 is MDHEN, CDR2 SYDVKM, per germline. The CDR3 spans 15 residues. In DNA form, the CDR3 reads TGTGCCAGCAAAGCCCTGGACAGGGTTGAAGAGACCCAGTACTTC. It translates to CASKALDRVEETQYF.

Here the CDR3 reads CASSLGSLRNTEAFF. The CDR3 DNA is TGCGCCAGCAGCTTGGGTTCCCTCCGGAACACTGAAGCTTTCTTT. The V call is TRBV5-1, the J call TRBJ1-1; D is unresolved. Germline V CDR1 and CDR2: SGHRS, YFSETQ. V lost 0 bases, J lost 1 base, and 10 bases lay in between. This CDR3 comprises 15 residues.

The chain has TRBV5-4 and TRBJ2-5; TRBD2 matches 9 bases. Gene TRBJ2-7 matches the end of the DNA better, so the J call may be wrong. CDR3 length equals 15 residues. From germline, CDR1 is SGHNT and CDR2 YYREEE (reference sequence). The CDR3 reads CASSLGTSDSYEQYF. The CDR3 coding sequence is TGTGCCAGCAGCTTGGGGACTAGCGACTCCTACGAGCAGTACTTC.

The CDR3 reads CASSMTSTLTNYGYTF. The CDR3 DNA sequence: TGTGCCAGCAGTATGACATCAACCCTCACTAACTATGGCTACACCTTC. The chain has TRBV6-6 and TRBJ1-2, with D uncertain. Looked up from germline, CDR1 is MNHNY and CDR2 is SVGAGI (reference sequence). CDR3 length: 16 residues. Trimming took 5 bases from V and 0 from J, leaving 16 bases between them.

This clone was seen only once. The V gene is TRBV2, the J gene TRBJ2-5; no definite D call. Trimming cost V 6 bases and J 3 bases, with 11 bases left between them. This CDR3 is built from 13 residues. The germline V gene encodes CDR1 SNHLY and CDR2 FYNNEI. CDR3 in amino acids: CASRLAEKETQYF. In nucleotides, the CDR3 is TGTGCCAGCAGGTTGGCGGAGAAAGAGACCCAGTACTTC.

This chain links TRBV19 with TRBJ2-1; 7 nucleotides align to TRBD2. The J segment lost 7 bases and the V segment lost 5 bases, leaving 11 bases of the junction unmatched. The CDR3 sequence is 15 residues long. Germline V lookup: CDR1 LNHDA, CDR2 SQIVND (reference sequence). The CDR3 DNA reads TGTGCCAGTAGTCCGAGCGGGACCTTTGGAAATGAGCAGTTCTTC. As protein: CASSPSGTFGNEQFF. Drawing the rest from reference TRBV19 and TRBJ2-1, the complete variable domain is DGGITQSPKYLFRKEGQNVTLSCEQNLNHDAMYWYRQDPGQGLRLIYYSQIVNDFQKGDIAEGYSVSREKKESFPLTVTSAQKNPTAFYLCASSPSGTFGNEQFFGPGTRLTVL.